This T cell receptor beta chain was documented in a study of blood T cell repertoires in COVID-19 (dated by TCRdb to the early 2020s). With regard to the full study: Samples from collaborators originated in the United States, Italy and Spain and spanned both the acute and convalescent phases of COVID-19. Deeply sampled blood TCRbeta repertoires from subjects exposed to, actively infected with, or recovered from COVID-19 were included in the dataset. The prospective study material was composed of cDNA or gDNA derived from T cells, B-cell-depleted T cells, or PBMCs. A freely available public database, intended as a resource for researchers studying the immune response to SARS-CoV-2, is where the repertoires were released. Samples came from the ongoing ImmuneRACE study (first 160 participants) plus 1,254 subjects from 6 global collaborators. A de-identified subject ID, COVID-19 status, age in years and sex were almost always included in the sample metadata. HLA class I and class II types, where available, came from metadata supplied by the sample provider rather than from assay-based typing. Results the study describes overall, beyond this receptor: The amount of clinical and demographic metadata varied by source and participant and was provided uncurated.

Concerning this clone itself: This receptor's antigen is unknown. Per-base qualities were not stored, and no clone one base away is much larger.

The immunoSEQ Assay, a bias-controlled multiplex PCR, was used to amplify TCRbeta CDR3 regions from genomic DNA. The study's processing was this. Nucleated cell counts per sample were estimated from amplification of reference gene primers within the assay. Sequence reads were collapsed and filtered to measure the absolute abundance of every unique TCRbeta CDR3 rearrangement. For each sample, productive Simpson clonality was calculated as the square root of Simpson's diversity index across productive rearrangements. This immuneACCESS table, as held by TCRdb, lists in-frame sequences with V and J called but not all clones. Of the missing ones, under half trace to an unresolved V gene in checked studies; the others have no known cause. D and trimming come from the DNA, and the V and J calls and clone size come from that table. For this sample the table gives 150,000 or so clones, of which about 90% were detected only once. The top ten constitute about 4.1% of the sample.

Trimming takes 3 bases from V and 0 bases from J, and the germline ends sit 9 bases apart. The CDR3 measures 15 amino acids from cysteine to phenylalanine. Only the CDR3 region is kept as DNA, spanning 45 bases read in frame from base 1. CDR1 is given as LGHNA and CDR2 as YNFKEQ, both from the germline V gene. In the prospective study, participants were roughly 18 to 95 years old, resided in about two dozen geographic areas of the United States, and were enrolled through a virtual design. To assign participants to cohorts, the prospective study relied on clinical history that participants themselves reported in a screening survey and a study questionnaire. Exposed participants had been in contact with someone with a PCR-confirmed or clinician-diagnosed COVID-19 case within 2 weeks of study entry. Each participant in the prospective study had whole blood, serum and a nasopharyngeal or oropharyngeal swab collected by mobile phlebotomists. Over a 2-month period, participants in the prospective study had the option of providing additional blood draws and questionnaires. Before DNA extraction, prospective study blood samples were shipped either frozen or at room temperature.

This TCR was sampled from a woman aged 40 to 50 who had been exposed to COVID-19. The V gene is TRBV4-2 and the J gene is TRBJ1-5, with TRBD1 as a weak D call on 6 bases. Sequencing was performed on PBMCs or T cells enriched from blood (not recorded which). The CDR3 in this case is CASSQQDSSNQPQHF. The sequenced DNA is TGTGCCAGCAGCCAGCAGGACAGTAGCAATCAGCCCCAGCATTTT.